The rows below give T cell receptor beta chains drawn from one sample of a study of cytomegalovirus exposure and HLA in healthy donors. Sequencing was performed with immunoSEQ multiplex PCR; in TCRdb, only in-frame clones are kept and a portion is missing. Of about 150,000 clones detected, roughly 83% appear once; the ten largest clones hold around 1.3%. Sequencing was performed on PBMCs. Receptors were obtained from a boy aged 2-9 years in good health and CMV-seronegative. The CDR3 runs from the conserved cysteine through the conserved F or W. D genes are given only for firm matches.

d_call: NA
v_call: TRBV19
cdr3_aa: CASSISGRLYEQYF

d_call: NA
v_call: TRBV9
cdr3_aa: CASSPREPGGGELFF

d_call: TRBD1
v_call: TRBV9
cdr3_aa: CASSELRDRNTGELFF

d_call: NA
v_call: TRBV6-4
cdr3_aa: CASSDPEWLCVRGYNEQFF

d_call: TRBD1
v_call: TRBV19
cdr3_aa: CASQGPGGNIQYF

d_call: TRBD1
v_call: TRBV27
cdr3_aa: CASSGQGRQPQHF

d_call: NA
v_call: TRBV27
cdr3_aa: CASSLSGQGSYEQYF

d_call: NA
v_call: TRBV18
cdr3_aa: CASSLRANTEAFF

d_call: NA
v_call: TRBV19
cdr3_aa: CASSIEADMNTEAFF

d_call: TRBD1
v_call: TRBV5-1
cdr3_aa: CASSQTGANYGYTF

d_call: NA
v_call: TRBV6-5
cdr3_aa: CASSLAGGANYGYTF

d_call: TRBD1
v_call: TRBV5-6
cdr3_aa: CASRTGTVSYEQYF

d_call: NA
v_call: TRBV12-2
cdr3_aa: CASRPPSAGPSVNYGYTF

d_call: TRBD2
v_call: TRBV5-5
cdr3_aa: CASSLDGLAGSNEQFF

d_call: TRBD1
v_call: TRBV25-1
cdr3_aa: CASSEFGTGEQETQYF

d_call: NA
v_call: TRBV7-6
cdr3_aa: CASSLALKGTYEQYF

d_call: TRBD2
v_call: TRBV14
cdr3_aa: CASSRAGVGYEQYF

d_call: NA
v_call: TRBV27
cdr3_aa: CASSLPGTGELFF

d_call: NA
v_call: TRBV5-1
cdr3_aa: CASSLDGGTGELFF

d_call: TRBD1
v_call: TRBV9
cdr3_aa: CASSVDNRGVGNTIYF

d_call: TRBD1
v_call: TRBV15
cdr3_aa: CATSRVRGQSNTGELFF

d_call: NA
v_call: TRBV6-1
cdr3_aa: CASSAPGGPKNIQYF

d_call: TRBD2
v_call: TRBV6-1
cdr3_aa: CASSSGLAGYDEQFF

d_call: NA
v_call: TRBV4-1
cdr3_aa: CASSQVLEVARSEAFF

d_call: NA
v_call: TRBV5-1
cdr3_aa: CASSFSAGQSSYNEQFF

d_call: TRBD2
v_call: TRBV18
cdr3_aa: CASSPTSGRGSDTQYF

d_call: NA
v_call: TRBV5-6
cdr3_aa: CASSFNQGMAGANVLTF

d_call: TRBD2
v_call: TRBV5-1
cdr3_aa: CASSLVLAGNTGELFF

d_call: NA
v_call: TRBV6-1
cdr3_aa: CASSVTGNQPQHF